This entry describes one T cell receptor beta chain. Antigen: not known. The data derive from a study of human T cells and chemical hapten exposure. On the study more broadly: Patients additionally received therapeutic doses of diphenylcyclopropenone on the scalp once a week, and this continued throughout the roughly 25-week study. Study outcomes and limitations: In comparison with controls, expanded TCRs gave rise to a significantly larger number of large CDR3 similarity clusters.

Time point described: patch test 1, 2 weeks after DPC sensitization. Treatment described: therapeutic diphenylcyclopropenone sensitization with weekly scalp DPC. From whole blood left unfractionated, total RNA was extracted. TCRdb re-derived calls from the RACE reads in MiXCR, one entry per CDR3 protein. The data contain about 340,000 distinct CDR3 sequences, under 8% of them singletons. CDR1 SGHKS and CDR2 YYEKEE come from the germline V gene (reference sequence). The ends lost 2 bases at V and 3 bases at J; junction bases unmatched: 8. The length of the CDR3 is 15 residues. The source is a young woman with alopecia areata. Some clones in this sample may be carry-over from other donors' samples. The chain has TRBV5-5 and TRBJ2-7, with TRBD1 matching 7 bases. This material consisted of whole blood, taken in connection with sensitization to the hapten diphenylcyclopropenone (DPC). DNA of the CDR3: TGTGCCAGCAGCTTAGCGGACAGGCGATTCTACGAGCAGTACTTC. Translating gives CASSLADRRFYEQYF.